This entry lists 20 T cell receptor beta chains sequenced from one sample in a study of identical twins (TCRdb year 2016). Library generation was performed with 5' RACE. Sequencing was performed on an Illumina HiSeq 2000. TCRdb applied fastp at Q25 and MiXCR to the public reads, then kept only in-frame beta chains. A single entry per CDR3 protein holds the most common genes and DNA from its merged rows. The sample table records 400,000 to 500,000 distinct CDR3 sequences; roughly 20% of these occur just once. The ten largest clones represent 9.5% to 15% of the sample. The source material was naive T cells sorted from blood. Reading the label with the study, this specimen's cell subset or site is: cells isolated with a human naive T-cell isolation kit. Receptors originate from a man between 45 and 60 years old in good health.

This clonotype was picked up many times. This chain connects TRBV10-3 to TRBJ2-1; TRBD2 matches 9 bases. From germline, CDR1 is ENHRY and CDR2 SYGVKD. The CDR3 is 19 residues long. V was pared by 2 bases and J by 1 base, with 12 bases of the junction left unmatched. The DNA of the CDR3 is TGTGCCATCAGTGAGGCCAGGTATCAGCGGGAGGAGTCCTACAATGAGCAGTTCTTC. This translates into CAISEARYQREESYNEQFF.

This clonotype showed up just a few times. The V call is TRBV5-6, the J call TRBJ1-2; D call uncertain. The V end was cut by 1 base, the J end by 0 bases, with 10 bases between. Germline V gene lookup returns CDR1 SGHDT and CDR2 YYEEEE. The CDR3 length is 15 residues. The CDR3 reads CASSLTRRSNYGYTF. CDR3 nucleotides: TGTGCCAGCAGCTTGACGAGGCGGTCTAACTATGGCTACACCTTC.

The chain links TRBV4-3 to TRBJ2-4; TRBD2 aligns across 8 bases. This CDR3 region has 17 residues. Unmatched junction bases numbered 4, after V lost 0 bases and J lost 0 bases. Germline assignment: CDR1 LGHNA and CDR2 YSLEER. Here the CDR3 reads CASSQDRGGLAKNIQYF. CDR3 coding DNA: TGCGCCAGCAGCCAAGATCGGGGGGGACTAGCCAAAAACATTCAGTACTTC.

This clonotype was seen a handful of times. V and J are TRBV6-5 and TRBJ2-7, with 7 bases matching TRBD2. J lost 2 bases, V lost 4 bases, and 8 bases had no gene match. CDR1 and CDR2 (germline): MNHEY, SVGAGI. CDR3 length equals 15 residues. CDR3 amino acids: CASSFGTTNTYEQYF. CDR3 coding DNA: TGTGCCAGCAGTTTCGGGACTACAAACACCTACGAGCAGTACTTC.

This clonotype was recorded at least ten times. The J gene is TRBJ2-5, the V gene TRBV7-9; the D gene is possibly TRBD2 (5 bases). Per the germline V gene, CDR1 is SEHNR and CDR2 is FQNEAQ (reference sequence). This CDR3 has 14 residues. The V and J ends lost 4 bases and 0 bases respectively, with 9 bases between them. This CDR3 is CASSSEANQETQYF. Here the CDR3 DNA reads TGTGCCAGCAGCTCGGAGGCGAACCAAGAGACCCAGTACTTC.

This clonotype was recorded many times. The V call is TRBV10-3, the J call TRBJ2-1; no clear D. V was clipped by 2 bases and J by 5 bases, with 7 bases between them. The CDR3 has 13 residues. CDR1 and CDR2 (germline): ENHRY, SYGVKD. The DNA of the CDR3 is TGTGCCATCAGTGAGCCAAATCACAATGAGCAGTTCTTC. Its translation: CAISEPNHNEQFF.

This clonotype has just a few counts. The chain employs TRBV5-6 and TRBJ2-5, with TRBD1 identical over 9 bases. Germline V lookup: CDR1 SGHDT, CDR2 YYEEEE. The CDR3 is 14 amino acids. After removal of 2 bases from V and 4 bases from J, the junction contained 3 bases not matched to a gene. The CDR3 here is CASSFGTGPETQYF. CDR3 sequence (DNA): TGTGCCAGCAGCTTTGGGACAGGGCCAGAGACCCAGTACTTC.

The table lists this clonotype with many counts. The rearrangement uses TRBV6-2 or TRBV6-3 and TRBJ2-7; D possibly corresponds to TRBD1 (5 bases). Looked up from germline, CDR1 is MNHEY and CDR2 is SVGEGT. The CDR3 loop spans 15 amino acids. Trimming took off 6 bases at V and 4 bases at J, with 19 bases between the two ends. CDR3 nucleotides: TGTGCCAGCAGCACCCGTCTGGGGCCACCATACGAGCAGTACTTC. It translates to CASSTRLGPPYEQYF.

The CDR3 here is CASSPLLDNEQFF. The CDR3 DNA follows: TGTGCCAGCTCACCCCTATTAGACAATGAGCAGTTCTTC. The rearrangement joins TRBV18 to TRBJ2-1, with D hard to call. V gave up 3 bases and J gave up 5 bases, with 8 bases separating them. This CDR3 comprises 13 residues. Germline V CDR1 and CDR2: KGHSH, LQKENI.

J is TRBJ2-2 and V is TRBV6-2 or TRBV6-3, with 8 bases fitting TRBD1. This CDR3 has 16 residues. The ends lost 5 bases at V and 5 bases at J; junction bases unmatched: 10. The germline CDR1 and CDR2 sequences are MNHEY and SVGEGT. The CDR3, as DNA: TGTGCCAGCAGTGGCAGGGGGCGAGGTCGTACCGGGGAGCTGTTTTTT. Its protein is CASSGRGRGRTGELFF.

In its sample, this clonotype was seen a few times. This chain connects TRBV4-2 to TRBJ1-3, with a possible D match to TRBD1 (6 bases). The CDR3 covers 14 residues. With 4 bases removed from V and 4 bases from J, the gap between germline ends came to 11 bases. Per germline, CDR1 LGHNA and CDR2 YNFKEQ. CDR3 amino acids: CASSPGAGGNTIYF. The DNA of the CDR3 is TGTGCCAGCAGCCCAGGGGCAGGGGGAAACACCATATATTTT.

This clonotype has at least ten counts. The chain couples TRBV27 to TRBJ2-3, with 11 nucleotides matching TRBD2. Looked up from germline, CDR1 is MNHEY and CDR2 is SMNVEV (reference sequence). The V gene end was trimmed by 1 base and the J gene end by 6 bases; junction bases not matched to a gene: 6. CDR3 length: 16 amino acids. The CDR3 nucleotides read TGTGCCAGCAGTTTATTAGCGGGAGGGCCCCTGGATACGCAGTATTTT. Translating gives CASSLLAGGPLDTQYF.

This clonotype has at least ten counts. The chain combines TRBV10-3 with TRBJ2-1; D is uncertain. The V and J ends lost 0 bases and 0 bases respectively, with 9 bases between them. CDR1 is ENHRY, CDR2 SYGVKD, per germline. The CDR3 extends over 16 amino acids. The CDR3 region is CAISESRPSSYNEQFF. In DNA, the CDR3 is TGTGCCATCAGTGAGTCACGACCGAGCTCCTACAATGAGCAGTTCTTC.

This clonotype has just a few counts. The chain is built from TRBV7-8 and TRBJ1-4; possibly TRBD1 for D (5 bases). This CDR3 contains 16 residues. V lost 5 bases and J lost 4, with 17 bases in between. Per germline, CDR1 SGHVS and CDR2 FQNEAQ. The CDR3 region is CASSPTATGLNEKLFF. The CDR3 coding sequence is TGTGCCAGCAGCCCCACAGCTACAGGCCTTAATGAAAAACTGTTTTTT.

This chain links TRBV5-5 with TRBJ2-1; 8 bases match TRBD2. V lost 4 bases to trimming and J lost 9 bases; unmatched junction nucleotides: 6. Germline V gives CDR1 SGHKS, CDR2 YYEKEE (reference sequence). The CDR3 consists of 13 residues. The CDR3 DNA reads TGTGCCAGCAGCCATACGAGCGGGGGTGAGCAGTTCTTC. Protein: CASSHTSGGEQFF.

In its sample, this clonotype was seen a few times. This chain connects TRBV20-1 to TRBJ1-2, with D uncertain. Germline loops: CDR1 DFQATT, CDR2 SNEGSKA (reference sequence). The CDR3 sequence is 11 residues long. The V end lost 4 bases, the J end lost 2 bases, and 5 bases lay between the germline ends. The CDR3 sequence is CSATKNYGYTF. CDR3 nucleotide sequence: TGCAGTGCTACGAAGAACTATGGCTACACCTTC.

This clonotype occurred many times. The gene calls are TRBV23-1 and TRBJ2-1; 10 bases agree with TRBD1. TRBV23-1 is designated an ORF whose function remains uncertain. This CDR3 is built from 15 residues. The junction had 7 bases not matched to a gene; V was cut back by 6 bases and J by 5 bases. Here the CDR3 DNA reads TGCGCCAGCAGCCGCCGGGACAGGGGAAACAATGAGCAGTTCTTC. It translates to CASSRRDRGNNEQFF.

This clonotype has only a few counts. J is TRBJ1-2 and V is TRBV12-3 or TRBV12-4; D possibly corresponds to TRBD1 (5 bases). Trimming removed 3 bases from V and 8 bases from J, with 10 bases in between. The CDR3 contains 12 residues. The CDR3 sequence: CASSFWQGGYTF. DNA for the CDR3: TGTGCCAGCAGTTTTTGGCAGGGCGGCTACACCTTC.

In this sample, this clonotype turned up many times. The chain is built from TRBV28 and TRBJ2-3; D is uncertain. Trimming left V 4 bases short and J 8 bases short, with 13 bases between. Germline values: CDR1 MDHEN, CDR2 SYDVKM. There are 13 residues in the CDR3. CDR3: CASSSPASLTQYF. In nucleotides, the CDR3 is TGTGCCAGCAGTTCCCCTGCCTCGCTTACGCAGTATTTT.

There are many counts of this clonotype. The genes are TRBV6-2 or TRBV6-3 and TRBJ2-5; D gene ambiguous. The V end lost 0 bases, the J end lost 3 bases, and 11 bases lay between the germline ends. Germline V gene lookup returns CDR1 MNHEY and CDR2 SVGEGT. The CDR3 totals 15 residues. The CDR3: CASSYSSAAKETQYF. The DNA for the CDR3 is TGTGCCAGCAGTTACTCTTCCGCGGCGAAAGAGACCCAGTACTTC.